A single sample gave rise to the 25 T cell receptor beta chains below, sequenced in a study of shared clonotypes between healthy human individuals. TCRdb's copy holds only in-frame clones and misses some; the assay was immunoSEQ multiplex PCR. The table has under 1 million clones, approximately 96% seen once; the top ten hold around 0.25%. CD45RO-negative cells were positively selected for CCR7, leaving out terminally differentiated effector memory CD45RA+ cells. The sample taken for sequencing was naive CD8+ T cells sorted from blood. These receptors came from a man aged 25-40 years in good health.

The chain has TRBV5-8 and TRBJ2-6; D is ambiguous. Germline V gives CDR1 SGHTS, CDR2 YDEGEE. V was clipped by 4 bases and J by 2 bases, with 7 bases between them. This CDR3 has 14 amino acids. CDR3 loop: CASSPGPGANVLTF. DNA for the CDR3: TGTGCCAGCAGCCCAGGTCCTGGGGCCAACGTCCTGACTTTC. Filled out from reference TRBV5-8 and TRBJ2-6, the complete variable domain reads EAGVTQSPTHLIKTRGQQATLRCSPISGHTSVYWYQQALGLGLQFLLWYDEGEERNRGNFPPRFSGRQFPNYSSELNVNALELEDSALYLCASSPGPGANVLTFGAGSRLTVL.

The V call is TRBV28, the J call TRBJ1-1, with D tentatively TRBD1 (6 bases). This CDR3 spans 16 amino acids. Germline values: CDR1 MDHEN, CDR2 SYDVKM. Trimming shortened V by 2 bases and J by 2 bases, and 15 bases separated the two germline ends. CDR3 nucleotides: TGTGCCAGCAGTTTACTGGGTGGGGGCGGAAACACTGAAGCTTTCTTT. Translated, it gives CASSLLGGGGNTEAFF.

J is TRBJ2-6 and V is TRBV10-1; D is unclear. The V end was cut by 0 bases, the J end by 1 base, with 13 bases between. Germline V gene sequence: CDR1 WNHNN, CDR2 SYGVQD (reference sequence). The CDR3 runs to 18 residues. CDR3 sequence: CASSESRPLGSGANVLTF. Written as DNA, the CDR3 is TGCGCCAGCAGTGAGTCTCGGCCCTTGGGTTCTGGGGCCAACGTCCTGACTTTC.

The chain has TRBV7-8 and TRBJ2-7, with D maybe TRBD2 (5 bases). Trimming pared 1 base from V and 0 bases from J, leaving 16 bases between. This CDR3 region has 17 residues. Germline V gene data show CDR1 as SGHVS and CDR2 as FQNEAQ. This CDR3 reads CASSLGPNPRGSYEQYF. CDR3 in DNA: TGTGCCAGCAGCTTAGGGCCCAACCCCCGGGGCTCCTACGAGCAGTACTTC.

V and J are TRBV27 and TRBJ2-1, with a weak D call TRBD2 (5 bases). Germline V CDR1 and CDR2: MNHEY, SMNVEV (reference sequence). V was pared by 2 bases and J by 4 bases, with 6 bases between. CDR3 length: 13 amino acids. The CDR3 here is CASSLLAYNEQFF. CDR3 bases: TGTGCCAGCAGTTTACTAGCTTACAATGAGCAGTTCTTC.

CDR3 protein: CASVQGREAFF. The CDR3 nucleotides read TGTGCCAGCGTCCAGGGACGCGAAGCTTTCTTT. The chain has TRBV7-8 and TRBJ1-1, with D possibly matching TRBD1 (5 bases). The length of the CDR3 is 11 residues. V shed 8 bases and J shed 8 bases, with 12 bases lying between them. Germline assignment: CDR1 SGHVS and CDR2 FQNEAQ.

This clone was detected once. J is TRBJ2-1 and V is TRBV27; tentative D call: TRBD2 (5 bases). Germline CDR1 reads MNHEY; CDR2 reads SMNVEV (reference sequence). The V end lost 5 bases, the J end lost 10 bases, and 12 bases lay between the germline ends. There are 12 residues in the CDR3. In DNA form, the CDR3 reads TGTGCCAGCAGTCTCACTAGACGAGAGCAGTTCTTC. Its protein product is CASSLTRREQFF.

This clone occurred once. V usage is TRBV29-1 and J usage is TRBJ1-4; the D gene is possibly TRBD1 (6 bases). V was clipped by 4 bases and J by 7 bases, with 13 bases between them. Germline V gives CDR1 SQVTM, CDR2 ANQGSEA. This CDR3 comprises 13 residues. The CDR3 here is CSVVGGAGEKLFF. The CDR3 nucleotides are TGCAGCGTTGTCGGGGGGGCGGGTGAAAAACTGTTTTTT.

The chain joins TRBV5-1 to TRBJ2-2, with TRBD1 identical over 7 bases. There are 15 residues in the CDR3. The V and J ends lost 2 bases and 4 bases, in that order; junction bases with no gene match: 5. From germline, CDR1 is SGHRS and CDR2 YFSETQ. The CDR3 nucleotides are TGCGCCAGCAGCTTAGGGACAGTGGGCACCGGGGAGCTGTTTTTT. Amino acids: CASSLGTVGTGELFF.

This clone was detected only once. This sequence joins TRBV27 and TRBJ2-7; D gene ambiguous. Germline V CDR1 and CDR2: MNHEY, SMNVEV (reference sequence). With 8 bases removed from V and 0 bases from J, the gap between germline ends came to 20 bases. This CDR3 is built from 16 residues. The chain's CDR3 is CASWTRQQKGSYEQYF. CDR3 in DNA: TGTGCCAGCTGGACCCGTCAACAAAAAGGCTCCTACGAGCAGTACTTC.

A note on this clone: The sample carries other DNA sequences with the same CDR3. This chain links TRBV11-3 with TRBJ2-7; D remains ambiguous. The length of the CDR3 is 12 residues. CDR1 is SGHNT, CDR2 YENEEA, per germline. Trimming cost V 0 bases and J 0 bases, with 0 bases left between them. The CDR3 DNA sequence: TGTGCCAGCAGCTTAGACTCCTACGAGCAGTACTTC. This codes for CASSLDSYEQYF.

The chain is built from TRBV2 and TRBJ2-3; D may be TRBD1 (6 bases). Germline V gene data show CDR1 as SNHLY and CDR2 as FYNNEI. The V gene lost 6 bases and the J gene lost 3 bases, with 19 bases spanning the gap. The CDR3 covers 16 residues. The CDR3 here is CASSRQDSLTTDTQYF. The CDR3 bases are TGTGCCAGCAGCCGCCAGGACAGTCTGACGACAGATACGCAGTATTTT.

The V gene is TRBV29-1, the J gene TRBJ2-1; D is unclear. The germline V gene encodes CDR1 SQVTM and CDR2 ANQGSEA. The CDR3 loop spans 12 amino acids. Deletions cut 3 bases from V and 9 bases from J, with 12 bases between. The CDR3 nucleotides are TGCAGCGTTGAGACCGGATCTGTTGAGCAGTTCTTC. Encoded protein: CSVETGSVEQFF.

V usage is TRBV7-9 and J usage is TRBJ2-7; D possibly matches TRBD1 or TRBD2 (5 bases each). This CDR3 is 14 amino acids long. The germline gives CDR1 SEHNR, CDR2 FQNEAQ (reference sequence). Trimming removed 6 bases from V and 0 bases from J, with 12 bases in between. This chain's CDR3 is CASSGTESSYEQYF. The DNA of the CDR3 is TGTGCCAGCAGTGGGACGGAAAGCTCCTACGAGCAGTACTTC.

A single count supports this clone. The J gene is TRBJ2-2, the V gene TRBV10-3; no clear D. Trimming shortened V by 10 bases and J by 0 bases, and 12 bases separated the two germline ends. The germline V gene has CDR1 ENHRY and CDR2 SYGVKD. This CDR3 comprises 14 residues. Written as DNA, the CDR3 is TGTGCCACCTGGTTTGAAGCGAACACCGGGGAGCTGTTTTTT. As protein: CATWFEANTGELFF.

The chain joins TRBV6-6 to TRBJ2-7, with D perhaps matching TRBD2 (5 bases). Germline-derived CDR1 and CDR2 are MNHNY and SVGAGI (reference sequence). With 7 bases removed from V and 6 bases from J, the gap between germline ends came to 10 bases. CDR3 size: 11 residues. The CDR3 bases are TGTGCCAGCACGCAAGGAGGCGAGCAGTACTTC. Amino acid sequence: CASTQGGEQYF.

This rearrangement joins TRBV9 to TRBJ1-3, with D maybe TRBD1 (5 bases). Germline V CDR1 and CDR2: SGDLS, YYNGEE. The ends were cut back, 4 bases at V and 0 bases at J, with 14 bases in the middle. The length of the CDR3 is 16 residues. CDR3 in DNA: TGTGCCAGCAGCAGCCGGACACGTAGCTCTGGAAACACCATATATTTT. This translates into CASSSRTRSSGNTIYF.

For the CDR3, the DNA is TGTGCCAGCAGCTTAACCGGGACAGGGTGGGACACTGAAGCTTTCTTT. Its protein is CASSLTGTGWDTEAFF. The chain is built from TRBV7-3 and TRBJ1-1, with 9 bases that match TRBD1. V lost 0 bases, J lost 3 bases, and 5 bases stayed unmatched. Germline V gene lookup returns CDR1 SGHTA and CDR2 FQGTGA. The CDR3 extends over 16 amino acids.

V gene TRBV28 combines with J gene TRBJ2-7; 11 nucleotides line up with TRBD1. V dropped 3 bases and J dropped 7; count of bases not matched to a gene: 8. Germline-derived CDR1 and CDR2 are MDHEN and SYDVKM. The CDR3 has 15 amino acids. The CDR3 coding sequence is TGTGCCAGCAGTTTCAGGGACAGGGGGATGAAGGAGCAGTACTTC. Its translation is CASSFRDRGMKEQYF. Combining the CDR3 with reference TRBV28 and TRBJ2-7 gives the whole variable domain DVKVTQSSRYLVKRTGEKVFLECVQDMDHENMFWYRQDPGLGLRLIYFSYDVKMKEKGDIPEGYSVSREKKERFSLILESASTNQTSMYLCASSFRDRGMKEQYFGPGTRLTVT.

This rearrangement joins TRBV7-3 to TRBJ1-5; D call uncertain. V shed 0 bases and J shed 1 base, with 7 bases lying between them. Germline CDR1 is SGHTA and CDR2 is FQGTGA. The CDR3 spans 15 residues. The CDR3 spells CASSLTGGSNQPQHF. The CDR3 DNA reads TGTGCCAGCAGCTTAACAGGAGGGAGCAATCAGCCCCAGCATTTT.

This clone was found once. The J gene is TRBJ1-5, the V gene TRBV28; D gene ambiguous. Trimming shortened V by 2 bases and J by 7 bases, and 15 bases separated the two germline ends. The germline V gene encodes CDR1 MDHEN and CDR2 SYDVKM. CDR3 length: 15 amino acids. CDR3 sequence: CASSLKTWGKQPQHF. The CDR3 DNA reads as TGTGCCAGCAGTTTAAAGACCTGGGGAAAGCAGCCCCAGCATTTT.

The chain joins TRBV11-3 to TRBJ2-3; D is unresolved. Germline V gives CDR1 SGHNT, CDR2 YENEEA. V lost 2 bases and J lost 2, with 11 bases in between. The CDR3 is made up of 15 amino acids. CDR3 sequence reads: CASSLLTDPTDTQYF. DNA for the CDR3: TGTGCCAGCAGCTTATTAACAGACCCCACAGATACGCAGTATTTT.

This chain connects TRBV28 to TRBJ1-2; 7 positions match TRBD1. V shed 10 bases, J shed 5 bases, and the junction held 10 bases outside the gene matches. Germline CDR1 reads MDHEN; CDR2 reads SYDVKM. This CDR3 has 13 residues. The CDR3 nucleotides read TGTGCCACCGACCGCGACAGGGTATATGGCTACACCTTC. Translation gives CATDRDRVYGYTF.

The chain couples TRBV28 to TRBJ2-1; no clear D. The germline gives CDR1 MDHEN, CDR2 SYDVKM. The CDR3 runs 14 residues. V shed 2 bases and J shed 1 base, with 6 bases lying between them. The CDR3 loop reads CASSLDGSYNEQFF. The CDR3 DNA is TGTGCCAGCAGTTTAGACGGATCCTACAATGAGCAGTTCTTC.

The CDR3, as DNA: TGTGCCAGCAGCTTGTCCCATGAGCAGTTCTTC. It encodes CASSLSHEQFF. The rearrangement links TRBV5-5 to TRBJ2-1; the D is unclear. The CDR3 spans 11 residues. Per germline, CDR1 SGHKS and CDR2 YYEKEE (reference sequence). Trimming stripped 1 base from V and 8 bases from J, with 4 bases between.